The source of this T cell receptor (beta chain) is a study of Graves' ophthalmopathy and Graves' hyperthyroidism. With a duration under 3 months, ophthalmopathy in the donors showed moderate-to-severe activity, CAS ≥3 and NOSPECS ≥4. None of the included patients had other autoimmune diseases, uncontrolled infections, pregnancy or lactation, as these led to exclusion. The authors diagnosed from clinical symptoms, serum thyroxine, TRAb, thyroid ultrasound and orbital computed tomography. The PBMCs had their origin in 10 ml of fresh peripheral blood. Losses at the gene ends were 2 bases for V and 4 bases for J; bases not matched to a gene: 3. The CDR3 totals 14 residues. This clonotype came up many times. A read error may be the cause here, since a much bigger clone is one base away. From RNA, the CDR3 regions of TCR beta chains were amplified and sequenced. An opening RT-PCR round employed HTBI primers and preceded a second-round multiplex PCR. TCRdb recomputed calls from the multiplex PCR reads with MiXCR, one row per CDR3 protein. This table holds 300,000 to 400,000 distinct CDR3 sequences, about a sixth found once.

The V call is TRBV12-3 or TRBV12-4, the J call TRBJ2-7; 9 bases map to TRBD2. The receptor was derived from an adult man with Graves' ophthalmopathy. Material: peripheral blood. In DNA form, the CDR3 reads TGTGCCAGCAGTTTACGAGCGGGAGGTTACGAGCAGTACTTC. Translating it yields CASSLRAGGYEQYF.